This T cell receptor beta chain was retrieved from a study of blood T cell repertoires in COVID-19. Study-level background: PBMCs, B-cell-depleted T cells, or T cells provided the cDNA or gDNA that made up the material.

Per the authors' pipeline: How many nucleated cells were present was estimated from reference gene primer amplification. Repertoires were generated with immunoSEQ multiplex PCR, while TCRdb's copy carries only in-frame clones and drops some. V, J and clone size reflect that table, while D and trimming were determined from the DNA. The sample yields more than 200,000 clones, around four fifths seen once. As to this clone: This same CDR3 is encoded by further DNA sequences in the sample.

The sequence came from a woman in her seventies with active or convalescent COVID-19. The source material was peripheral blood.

This CDR3 is CASSVQGNTEAFF. The CDR3 nucleotides read TGTGCCAGCAGCGTACAGGGGAACACTGAAGCTTTCTTT. The V gene is TRBV7-8, the J gene TRBJ1-1; possibly TRBD1 for D (6 bases). The CDR3 totals 13 residues. Between the trimmed V and J ends, which lost 5 bases and 1 base, there was a span of 8 bases. Germline CDR1 is SGHVS and CDR2 is FQNEAQ.